Described below is a single T cell receptor beta chain sequence and its context. This sample is drawn from a study of OX40 agonist ivuxolimab in advanced cancers. Sequenced by immunoSEQ multiplex PCR; TCRdb stores in-frame clones only, minus some. The sample lists under 80,000 clones; 65% to 85% were seen once. Looked up from germline, CDR1 is ENHRY and CDR2 is SYGVKD. The CDR3 loop spans 13 amino acids. Trimming left V 10 bases short and J 3 bases short, with 16 bases between. The sample was CD4+ or CD8+ T cells sorted from blood, taken in a trial of the OX40 agonist ivuxolimab. V usage is TRBV10-3 and J usage is TRBJ2-7; D may match TRBD1 or TRBD2 (5 bases each). This clonotype was obtained from an adult with an advanced solid tumor such as melanoma, head and neck, liver or kidney cancer. The CDR3 loop reads CARAEGPFYEQYF. CDR3 DNA: TGTGCCAGGGCTGAGGGGCCCTTCTACGAGCAGTACTTC.